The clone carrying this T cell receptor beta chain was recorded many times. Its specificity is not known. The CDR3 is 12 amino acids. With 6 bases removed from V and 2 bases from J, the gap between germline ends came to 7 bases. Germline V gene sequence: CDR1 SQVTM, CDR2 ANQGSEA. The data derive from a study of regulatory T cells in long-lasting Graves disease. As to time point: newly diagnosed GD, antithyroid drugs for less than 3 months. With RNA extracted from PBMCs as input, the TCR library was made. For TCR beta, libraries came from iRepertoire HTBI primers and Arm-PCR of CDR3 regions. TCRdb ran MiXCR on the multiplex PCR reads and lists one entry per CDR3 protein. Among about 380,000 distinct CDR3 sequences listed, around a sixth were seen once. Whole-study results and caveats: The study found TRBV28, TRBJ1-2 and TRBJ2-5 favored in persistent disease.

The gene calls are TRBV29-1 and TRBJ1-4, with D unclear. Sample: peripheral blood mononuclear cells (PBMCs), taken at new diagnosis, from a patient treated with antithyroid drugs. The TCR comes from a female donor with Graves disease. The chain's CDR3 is CSVSRTNEKLFF. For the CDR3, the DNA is TGCAGCGTCTCACGGACTAATGAAAAACTGTTTTTT.